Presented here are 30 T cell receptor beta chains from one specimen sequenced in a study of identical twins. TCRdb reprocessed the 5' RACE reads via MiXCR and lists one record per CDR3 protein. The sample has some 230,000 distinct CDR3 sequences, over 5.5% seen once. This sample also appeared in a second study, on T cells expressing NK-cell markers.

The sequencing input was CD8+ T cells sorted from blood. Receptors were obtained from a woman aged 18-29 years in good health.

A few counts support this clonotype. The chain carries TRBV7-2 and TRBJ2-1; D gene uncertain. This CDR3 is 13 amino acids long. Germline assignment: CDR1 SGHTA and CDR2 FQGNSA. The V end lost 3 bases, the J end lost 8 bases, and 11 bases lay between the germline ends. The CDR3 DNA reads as TGTGCCAGCAGCTTTAGCCCGAAGGATGAGCAGTTCTTC. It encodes CASSFSPKDEQFF.

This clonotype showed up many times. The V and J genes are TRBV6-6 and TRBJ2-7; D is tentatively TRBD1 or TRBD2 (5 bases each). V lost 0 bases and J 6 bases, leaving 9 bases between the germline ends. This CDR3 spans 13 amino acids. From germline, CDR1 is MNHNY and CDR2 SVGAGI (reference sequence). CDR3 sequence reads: CASSYSPGPEQYF. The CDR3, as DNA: TGTGCCAGCAGTTACTCCCCGGGGCCCGAGCAGTACTTC.

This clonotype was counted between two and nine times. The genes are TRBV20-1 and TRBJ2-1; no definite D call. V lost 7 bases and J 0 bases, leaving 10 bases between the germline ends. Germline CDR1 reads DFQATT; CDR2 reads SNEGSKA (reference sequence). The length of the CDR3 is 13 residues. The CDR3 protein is CSVVISSYNEQFF. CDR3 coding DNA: TGCAGTGTAGTTATCAGCTCCTACAATGAGCAGTTCTTC.

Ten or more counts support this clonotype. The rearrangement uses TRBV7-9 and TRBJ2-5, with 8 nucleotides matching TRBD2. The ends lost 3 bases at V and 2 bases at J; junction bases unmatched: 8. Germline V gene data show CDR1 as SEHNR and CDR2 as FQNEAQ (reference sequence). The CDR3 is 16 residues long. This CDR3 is CASSFNPSGRQETQYF. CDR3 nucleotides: TGTGCCAGCAGCTTCAATCCTAGCGGGCGACAAGAGACCCAGTACTTC.

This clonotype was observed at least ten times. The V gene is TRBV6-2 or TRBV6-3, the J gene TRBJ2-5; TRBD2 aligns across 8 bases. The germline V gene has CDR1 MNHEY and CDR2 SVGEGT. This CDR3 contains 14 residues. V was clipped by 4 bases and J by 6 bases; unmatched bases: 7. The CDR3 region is CASSWSGGGKTQYF. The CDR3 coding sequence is TGTGCCAGCAGTTGGAGCGGGGGCGGTAAGACCCAGTACTTC.

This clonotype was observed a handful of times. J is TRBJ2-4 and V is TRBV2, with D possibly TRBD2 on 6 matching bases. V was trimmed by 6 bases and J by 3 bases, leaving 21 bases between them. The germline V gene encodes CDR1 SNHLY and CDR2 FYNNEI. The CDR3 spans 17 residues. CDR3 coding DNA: TGTGCCAGCAGCGCCCCGACGGGGGAGGAGGTCAAAAACATTCAGTACTTC. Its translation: CASSAPTGEEVKNIQYF.

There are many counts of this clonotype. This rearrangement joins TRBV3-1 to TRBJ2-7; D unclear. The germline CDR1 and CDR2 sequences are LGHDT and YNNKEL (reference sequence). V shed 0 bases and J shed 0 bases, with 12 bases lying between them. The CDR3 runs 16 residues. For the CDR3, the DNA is TGTGCCAGCAGCCAAGAATACAAGGACCCCTCCTACGAGCAGTACTTC. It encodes CASSQEYKDPSYEQYF.

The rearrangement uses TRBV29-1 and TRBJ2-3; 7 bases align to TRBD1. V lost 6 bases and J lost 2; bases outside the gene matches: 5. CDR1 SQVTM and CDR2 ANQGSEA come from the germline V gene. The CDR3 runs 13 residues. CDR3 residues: CSVPGQPTDTQYF. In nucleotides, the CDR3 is TGCAGCGTACCGGGACAGCCCACAGATACGCAGTATTTT.

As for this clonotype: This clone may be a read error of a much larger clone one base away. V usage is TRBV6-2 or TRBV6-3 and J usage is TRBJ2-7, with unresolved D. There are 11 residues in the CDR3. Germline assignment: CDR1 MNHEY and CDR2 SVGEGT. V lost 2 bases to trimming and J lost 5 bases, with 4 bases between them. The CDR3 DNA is TGTGCCAGCAGTTACGCCCACGAGCAGTACTTC. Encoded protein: CASSYAHEQYF.

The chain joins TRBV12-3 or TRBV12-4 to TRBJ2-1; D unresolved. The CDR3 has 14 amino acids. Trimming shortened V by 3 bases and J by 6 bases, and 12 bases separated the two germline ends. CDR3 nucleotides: TGTGCCAGCAGTTTCGGCCGGTCGCTCAATGAGCAGTTCTTC. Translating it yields CASSFGRSLNEQFF.

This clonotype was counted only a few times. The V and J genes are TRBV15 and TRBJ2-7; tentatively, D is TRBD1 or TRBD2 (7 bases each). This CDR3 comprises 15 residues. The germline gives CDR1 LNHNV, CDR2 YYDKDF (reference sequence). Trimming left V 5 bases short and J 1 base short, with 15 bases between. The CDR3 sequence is CATSGGRGGSYEQYF. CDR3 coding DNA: TGTGCCACCAGCGGAGGCAGGGGGGGATCCTACGAGCAGTACTTC.

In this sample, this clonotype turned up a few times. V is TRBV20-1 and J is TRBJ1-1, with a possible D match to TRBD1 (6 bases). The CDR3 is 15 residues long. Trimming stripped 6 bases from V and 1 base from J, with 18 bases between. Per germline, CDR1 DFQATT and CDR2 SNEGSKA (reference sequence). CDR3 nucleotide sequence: TGCAGTGCCCCGGGGGGGGGCTCAGAGAACACTGAAGCTTTCTTT. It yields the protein CSAPGGGSENTEAFF.

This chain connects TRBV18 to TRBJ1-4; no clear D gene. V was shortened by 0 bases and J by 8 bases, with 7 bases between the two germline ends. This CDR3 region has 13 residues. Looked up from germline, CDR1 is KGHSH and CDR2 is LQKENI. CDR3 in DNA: TGTGCCAGCTCACCACCGGGCAGCGAAAAACTGTTTTTT. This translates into CASSPPGSEKLFF.

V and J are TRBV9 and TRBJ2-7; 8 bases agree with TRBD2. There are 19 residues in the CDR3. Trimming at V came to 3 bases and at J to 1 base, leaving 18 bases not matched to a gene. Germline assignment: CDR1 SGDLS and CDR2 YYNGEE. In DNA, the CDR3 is TGTGCCAGCAGCGACCCCGAGGATGTGGGCGGGGGGTCTTCCTACGAGCAGTACTTC. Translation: CASSDPEDVGGGSSYEQYF.

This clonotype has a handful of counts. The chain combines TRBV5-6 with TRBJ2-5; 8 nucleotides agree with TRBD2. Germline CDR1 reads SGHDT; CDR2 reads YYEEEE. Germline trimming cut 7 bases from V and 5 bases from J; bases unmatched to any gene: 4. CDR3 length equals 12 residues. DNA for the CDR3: TGTGCCAGCGGTCCGGGGGGGGAGACCCAGTACTTC. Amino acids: CASGPGGETQYF.

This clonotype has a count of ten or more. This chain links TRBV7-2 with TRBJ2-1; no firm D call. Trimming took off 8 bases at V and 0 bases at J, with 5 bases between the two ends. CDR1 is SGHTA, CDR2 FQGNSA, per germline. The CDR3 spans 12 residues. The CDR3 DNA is TGTGCCAGCCTCAGCTCCTACAATGAGCAGTTCTTC. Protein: CASLSSYNEQFF.

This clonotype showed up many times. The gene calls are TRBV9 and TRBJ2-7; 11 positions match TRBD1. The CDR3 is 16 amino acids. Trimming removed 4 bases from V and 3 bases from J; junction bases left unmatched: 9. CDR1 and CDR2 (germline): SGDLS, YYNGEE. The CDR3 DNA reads TGTGCCAGCAGCCCTCCAGCCGGGACAGGGGGCTACGAGCAGTACTTC. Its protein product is CASSPPAGTGGYEQYF.

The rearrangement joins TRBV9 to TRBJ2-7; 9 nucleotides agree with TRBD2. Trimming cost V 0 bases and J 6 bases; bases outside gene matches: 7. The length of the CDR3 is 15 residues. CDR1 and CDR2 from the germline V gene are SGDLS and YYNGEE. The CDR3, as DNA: TGTGCCAGCAGCGTAGGCATAGGGACTAGCAGCGAGCAGTACTTC. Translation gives CASSVGIGTSSEQYF.

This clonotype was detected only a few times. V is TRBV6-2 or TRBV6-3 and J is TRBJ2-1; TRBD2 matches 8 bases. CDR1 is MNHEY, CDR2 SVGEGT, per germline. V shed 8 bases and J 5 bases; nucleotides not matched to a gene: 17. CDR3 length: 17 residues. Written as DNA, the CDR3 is TGTGCCAGCCGTCCCACCCCCAGCGGGAGACGACACAATGAGCAGTTCTTC. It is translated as CASRPTPSGRRHNEQFF.

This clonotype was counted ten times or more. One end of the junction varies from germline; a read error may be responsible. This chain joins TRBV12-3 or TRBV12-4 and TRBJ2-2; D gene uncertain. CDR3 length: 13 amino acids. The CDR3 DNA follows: TGTGCCAGCAGCTTAGGGTACACCGGGGAGCTGTTTTTT. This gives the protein CASSLGYTGELFF.

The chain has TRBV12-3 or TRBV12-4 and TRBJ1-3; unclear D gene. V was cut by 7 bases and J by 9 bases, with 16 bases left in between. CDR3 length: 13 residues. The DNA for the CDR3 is TGTGCCAGCATAGGCGGGGTTGGGAGCACCATATATTTT. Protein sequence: CASIGGVGSTIYF.

The CDR3 sequence is CASSLAGENGELFF. The CDR3, as DNA: TGTGCCAGCAGCTTAGCGGGAGAGAACGGGGAGCTGTTTTTT. This rearrangement joins TRBV5-6 to TRBJ2-2, with TRBD2 matching 8 bases. The junction had 4 bases not matched to a gene; V was cut back by 2 bases and J by 7 bases. The germline gives CDR1 SGHDT, CDR2 YYEEEE. The CDR3 totals 14 residues.

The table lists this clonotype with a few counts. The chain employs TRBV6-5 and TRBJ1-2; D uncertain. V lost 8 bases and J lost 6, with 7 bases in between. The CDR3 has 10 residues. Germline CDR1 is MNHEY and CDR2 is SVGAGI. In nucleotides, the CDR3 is TGTGCCAGCGGGGAAAATGGCTACACCTTC. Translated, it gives CASGENGYTF.

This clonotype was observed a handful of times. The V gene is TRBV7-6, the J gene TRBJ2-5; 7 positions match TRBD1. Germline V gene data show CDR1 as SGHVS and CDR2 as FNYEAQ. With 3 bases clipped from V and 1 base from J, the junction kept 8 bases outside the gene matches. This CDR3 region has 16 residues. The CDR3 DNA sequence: TGTGCCAGCAGCTTCCGACAGGGCTACTCCCAAGAGACCCAGTACTTC. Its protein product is CASSFRQGYSQETQYF.

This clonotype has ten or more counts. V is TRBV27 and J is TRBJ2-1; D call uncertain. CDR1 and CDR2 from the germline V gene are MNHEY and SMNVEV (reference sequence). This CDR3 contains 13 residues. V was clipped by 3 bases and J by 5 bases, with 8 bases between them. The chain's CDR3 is CASSFGYNNEQFF. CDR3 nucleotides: TGTGCCAGCAGTTTCGGGTACAACAATGAGCAGTTCTTC.

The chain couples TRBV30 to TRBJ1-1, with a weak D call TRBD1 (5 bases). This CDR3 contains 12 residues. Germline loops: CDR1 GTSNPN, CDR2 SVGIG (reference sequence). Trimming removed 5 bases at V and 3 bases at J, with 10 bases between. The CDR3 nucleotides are TGTGCCTGGTCCTGGGGGGACACTGAAGCTTTCTTT. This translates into CAWSWGDTEAFF.

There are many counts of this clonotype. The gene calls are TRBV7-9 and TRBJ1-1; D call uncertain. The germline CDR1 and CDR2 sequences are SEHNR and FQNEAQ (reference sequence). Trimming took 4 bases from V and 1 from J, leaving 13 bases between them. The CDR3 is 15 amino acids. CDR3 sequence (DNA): TGTGCCAGCAGCTCCAGTACTTTTGGGAACACTGAAGCTTTCTTT. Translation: CASSSSTFGNTEAFF.

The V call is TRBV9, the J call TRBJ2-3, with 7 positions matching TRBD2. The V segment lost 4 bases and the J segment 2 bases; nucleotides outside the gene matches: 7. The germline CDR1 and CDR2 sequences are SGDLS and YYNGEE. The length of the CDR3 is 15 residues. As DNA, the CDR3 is TGTGCCAGCAGCATGGCGGGAGCCGACACAGATACGCAGTATTTT. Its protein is CASSMAGADTDTQYF.

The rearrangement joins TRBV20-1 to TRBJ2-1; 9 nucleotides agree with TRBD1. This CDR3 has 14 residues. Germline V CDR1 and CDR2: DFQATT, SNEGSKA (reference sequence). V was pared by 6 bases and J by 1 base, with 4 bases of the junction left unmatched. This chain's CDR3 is CSANRGRSYNEQFF. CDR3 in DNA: TGCAGTGCGAACAGGGGGCGGTCCTACAATGAGCAGTTCTTC.

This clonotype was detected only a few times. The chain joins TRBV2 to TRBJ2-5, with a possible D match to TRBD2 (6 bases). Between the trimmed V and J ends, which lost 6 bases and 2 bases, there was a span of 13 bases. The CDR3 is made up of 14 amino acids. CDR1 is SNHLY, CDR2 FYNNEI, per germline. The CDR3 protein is CASRPRTTQETQYF. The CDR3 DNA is TGTGCCAGCAGACCTCGGACTACACAAGAGACCCAGTACTTC.